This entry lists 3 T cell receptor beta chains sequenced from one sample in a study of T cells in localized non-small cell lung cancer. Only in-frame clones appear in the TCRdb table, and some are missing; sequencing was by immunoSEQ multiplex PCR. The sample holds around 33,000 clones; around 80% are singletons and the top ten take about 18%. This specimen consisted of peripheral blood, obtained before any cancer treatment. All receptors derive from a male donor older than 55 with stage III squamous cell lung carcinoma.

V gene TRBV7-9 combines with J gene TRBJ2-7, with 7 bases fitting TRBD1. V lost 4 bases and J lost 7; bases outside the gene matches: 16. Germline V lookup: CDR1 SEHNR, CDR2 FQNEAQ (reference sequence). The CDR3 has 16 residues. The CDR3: CASSSGTAIPVTEQYF. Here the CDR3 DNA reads TGTGCCAGCAGCTCCGGGACAGCGATACCGGTGACTGAGCAGTACTTC.

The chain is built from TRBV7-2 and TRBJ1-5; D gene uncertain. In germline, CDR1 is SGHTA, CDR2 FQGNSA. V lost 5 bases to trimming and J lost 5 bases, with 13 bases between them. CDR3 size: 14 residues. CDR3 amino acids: CASSIITGDQPQHF. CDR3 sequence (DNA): TGTGCCAGCAGCATAATTACGGGAGATCAGCCCCAGCATTTT. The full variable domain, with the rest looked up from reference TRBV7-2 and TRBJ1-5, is GAGVSQSPSNKVTEKGKDVELRCDPISGHTALYWYRQSLGQGLEFLIYFQGNSAPDKSGLPSDRFSAERTGGSVSTLTIQRTQQEDSAVYLCASSIITGDQPQHFGDGTRLSIL.

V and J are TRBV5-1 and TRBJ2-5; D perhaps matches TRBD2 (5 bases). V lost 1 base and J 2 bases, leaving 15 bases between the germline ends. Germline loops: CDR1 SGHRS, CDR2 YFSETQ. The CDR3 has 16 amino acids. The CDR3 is CASSLLSGNLQETQYF. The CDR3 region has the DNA TGCGCCAGCAGCTTGCTGAGCGGAAACCTTCAAGAGACCCAGTACTTC.